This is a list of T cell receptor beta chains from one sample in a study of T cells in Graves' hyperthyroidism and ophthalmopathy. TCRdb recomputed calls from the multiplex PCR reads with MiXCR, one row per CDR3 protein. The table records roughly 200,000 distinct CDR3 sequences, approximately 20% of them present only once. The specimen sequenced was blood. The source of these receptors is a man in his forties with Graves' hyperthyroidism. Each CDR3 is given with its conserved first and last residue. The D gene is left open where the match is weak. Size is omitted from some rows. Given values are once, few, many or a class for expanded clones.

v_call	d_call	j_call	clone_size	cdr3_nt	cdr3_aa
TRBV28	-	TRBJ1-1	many	TGTGCCAGCAGTAATTCAGGGTTCGGTGCTTTCTTT	CASSNSGFGAFF
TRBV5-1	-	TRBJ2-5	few	TGCGCCAGCAGCTTGGAAACCTTCCAAGAGACCCAGTACTTC	CASSLETFQETQYF
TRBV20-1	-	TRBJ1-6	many	TGCAGTGCGGGAGGCTCGGGACAACCCTATAATTCACCCCTCCACTTT	CSAGGSGQPYNSPLHF
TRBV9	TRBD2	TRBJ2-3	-	TGTGCCAGCAGCGCTCTAGCGGGGGCTTTCACAGATACGCAGTATTTT	CASSALAGAFTDTQYF
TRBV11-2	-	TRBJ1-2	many	TGTGCCAGCAGGTCCGTGTGGGGGAGCTATGGCTACACCTTC	CASRSVWGSYGYTF
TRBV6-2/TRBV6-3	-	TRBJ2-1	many	TGTGCCAGCAGTTCCGGACAACAATCCTACAATGAGCAGTTCTTC	CASSSGQQSYNEQFF
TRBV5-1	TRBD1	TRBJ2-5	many	TGCGCCAGCAGCTTGGAAGGGGACAGTGTTGTTGGCCAGTACTTC	CASSLEGDSVVGQYF
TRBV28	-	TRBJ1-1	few	TGTGCCAGCATGGCGGGGGGGAACATGAACACTGAAGCTTTCTTT	CASMAGGNMNTEAFF
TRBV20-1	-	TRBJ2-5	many	TGCAGTGCTAGAGACCCTAGATCCCAAGAGACCCAGTACTTC	CSARDPRSQETQYF
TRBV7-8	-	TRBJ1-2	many	TGTGCCAGCAGCTTAGCTCCAGGGAACTATGGCTACACCTTC	CASSLAPGNYGYTF
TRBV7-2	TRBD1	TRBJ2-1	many	TGTGCCAGTTTACGGGACAGCTCCTACAATGAGCAGTTCTTC	CASLRDSSYNEQFF
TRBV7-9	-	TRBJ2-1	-	TGTGCCAGCAGCTTAAGCGCTAGCCCCACTGAGCAGTTCTTC	CASSLSASPTEQFF
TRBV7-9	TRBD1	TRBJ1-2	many	TGTGCCAGCAGCCGATCGGTCTGGGACAGAAACTATGGCTACACCTTC	CASSRSVWDRNYGYTF
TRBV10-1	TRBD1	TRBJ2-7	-	TGCGCCAGCAGTGCCGGGACAGGGCGCCACGAGCAGTACTTC	CASSAGTGRHEQYF
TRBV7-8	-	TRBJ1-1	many	TGTGCCAGCAGCGCCGGAGCGAAGACTGAAGCTTTCTTT	CASSAGAKTEAFF
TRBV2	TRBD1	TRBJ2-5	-	TGTGCCAGCAGGGACGGACAGGGGGGAGAGACCCAGTACTTC	CASRDGQGGETQYF
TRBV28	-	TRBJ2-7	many	TGTGCCAGCAGTTTCCCGAACAGGGACTACGAGCAGTACTTC	CASSFPNRDYEQYF
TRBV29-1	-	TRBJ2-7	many	TGCAGCGTTGCTCTCAGGCTCTCCTACGAGCAGTACTTC	CSVALRLSYEQYF
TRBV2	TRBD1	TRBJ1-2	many	TGTGCCAGTCTCAGAGGGACAGCGGATGGCTACACCTTC	CASLRGTADGYTF
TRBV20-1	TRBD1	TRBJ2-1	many	TGCAGTGCTAGAGCCCACCTAGGGACAGGCGATGAGCAGTTCTTC	CSARAHLGTGDEQFF
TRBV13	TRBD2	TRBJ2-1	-	TGTGCCAGCAGCTTAGGCCGGGGGGTGGAACAGTTCTTC	CASSLGRGVEQFF
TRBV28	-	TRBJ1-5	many	TGTGCCAGCAGTTTATTGTCAGATAGCAATCAGCCCCAGCATTTT	CASSLLSDSNQPQHF
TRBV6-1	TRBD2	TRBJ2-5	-	TGTGCCAGCGGACTAGCGGGGGGGTACCAAGAGGCCCAGTACTTC	CASGLAGGYQEAQYF
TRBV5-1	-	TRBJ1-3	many	TGCGCCAGCAGCTTGGCCCCTCACTCTGGAAACACCATATATTTT	CASSLAPHSGNTIYF
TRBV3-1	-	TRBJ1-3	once	TGTGCCAGCAGCCAAGATGGCGTAAGCAGCTCTGGAAACACCATATATTTT	CASSQDGVSSSGNTIYF
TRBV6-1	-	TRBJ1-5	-	TGTGCCACCCACAATTGGGGGGGAGGCAATCAGCCCCAGCATTTT	CATHNWGGGNQPQHF
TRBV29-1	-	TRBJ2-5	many	TGCAGCGTTGAACACCCAGAAGAGACCCAGTACTTC	CSVEHPEETQYF
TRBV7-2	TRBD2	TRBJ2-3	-	TGTGCCAGCAGCTTAGTTTTGGGCGGGGGGATGCGTCCAGATACGCAGTATTTT	CASSLVLGGGMRPDTQYF
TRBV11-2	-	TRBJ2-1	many	TGTGCCAGCAGCTTAGATCTCGGAGGGGGCCCGTTCTTC	CASSLDLGGGPFF
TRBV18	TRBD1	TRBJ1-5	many	TGTGCCAGCTCAGAGTCCGGGACAGGGGGCAATCAGCCCCAGCATTTT	CASSESGTGGNQPQHF
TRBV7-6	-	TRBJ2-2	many	TGTGCCAGCAGCATTACCCGTGAGGAGGCCGGGGAGCTGTTTTTT	CASSITREEAGELFF
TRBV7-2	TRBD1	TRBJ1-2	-	TGTGCCAGCAGCACCCCCGGGACAGTAAGTGGAGGCTACACCTTC	CASSTPGTVSGGYTF
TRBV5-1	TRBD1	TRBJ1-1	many	TGCGCCAGCAGTAGGACAGGGGAGAACACTGAAGCTTTCTTT	CASSRTGENTEAFF
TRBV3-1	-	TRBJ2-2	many	TGTGCCAGCAGCCAAGGGGGGAACACCGGGGAGCTGTTTTTT	CASSQGGNTGELFF
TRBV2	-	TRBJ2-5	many	TGTGCCAGCGGGCAAGAGACCCAGTACTTC	CASGQETQYF
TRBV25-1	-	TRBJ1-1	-	TGTGCCAGCAGTGATTGGGAGGCGAACACTGAAGCTTTCTTT	CASSDWEANTEAFF
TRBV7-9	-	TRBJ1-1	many	TGTGCCAGCAGCCTATGGACAGAACCGAACACTGAAGCTTTCTTT	CASSLWTEPNTEAFF
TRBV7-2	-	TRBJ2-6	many	TGTGCCAGCAGCTTTAAGGGGGGGGGTGCTGGGGCCAACGTCCTGACTTTC	CASSFKGGGAGANVLTF
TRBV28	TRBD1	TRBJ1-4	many	TGTGCCAGCAGTTCCACAGGGGTTACTAATGAAAAACTGTTTTTT	CASSSTGVTNEKLFF
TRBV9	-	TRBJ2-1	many	TGTGCCAGCAGCGTATCTGGGGTTGAGCAGTTCTTC	CASSVSGVEQFF
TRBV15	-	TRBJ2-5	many	TGTGCCACCAGCAGAGATTCGGGGTTAGAGACCCAGTACTTC	CATSRDSGLETQYF
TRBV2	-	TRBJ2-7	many	TGTGCCAGCAGTGTAGGCCCAGGGGCCGAGCAGTACTTC	CASSVGPGAEQYF
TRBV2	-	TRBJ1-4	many	TGTGCCACCGGACAGTTCAATGAAAAACTGTTTTTT	CATGQFNEKLFF
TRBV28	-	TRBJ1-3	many	TGTGCCAGCAGTTTTGGGAGCTCTGGAAACACCATATATTTT	CASSFGSSGNTIYF
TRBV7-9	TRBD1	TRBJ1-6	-	TGTGCCAGCAGCCAACAGGGGAGCAATTCACCCCTCCACTTT	CASSQQGSNSPLHF
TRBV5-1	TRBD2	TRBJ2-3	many	TGCGCCAGCAGCTTGGTCAGCGGGGCGAACACAGATACGCAGTATTTT	CASSLVSGANTDTQYF
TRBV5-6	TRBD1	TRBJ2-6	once	TGTGCCAGCAGCGCACCGGGACAGGGTCGCTTGGTGGCCAACGTCCTGACTTTC	CASSAPGQGRLVANVLTF
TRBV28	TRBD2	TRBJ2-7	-	TGTGCCAGCAGTACTACCTCTAGCGGGGGCTCCTACGAGCAGTACTTC	CASSTTSSGGSYEQYF
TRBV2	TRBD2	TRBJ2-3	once	TGTGCCAGCAGCGCCGGGACTACTAGCACAGATACGCAGTATTTT	CASSAGTTSTDTQYF
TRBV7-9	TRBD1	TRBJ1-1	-	TGTGCCAGCAGCCAGACCGGGACAGGGACTGAAGCTTTCTTT	CASSQTGTGTEAFF
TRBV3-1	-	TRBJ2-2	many	TGTGCCAGCGGGGTTGCGAACACCGGGGAGCTGTTTTTT	CASGVANTGELFF
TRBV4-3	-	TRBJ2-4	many	TGCGCCAGCAGCCAAGTTCAGCTAGCCAAAAACATTCAGTACTTC	CASSQVQLAKNIQYF
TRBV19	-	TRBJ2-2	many	TGTGCCAGTAGTACCCCAGGGACCGGGGAGCTGTTTTTT	CASSTPGTGELFF
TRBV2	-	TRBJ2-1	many	TGTGCCGGGGCCGACAACAATGAGCAGTTCTTC	CAGADNNEQFF
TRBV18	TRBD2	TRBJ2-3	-	TGTGCCAGCTCAGGACTAGCGGCCACAGATACGCAGTATTTT	CASSGLAATDTQYF
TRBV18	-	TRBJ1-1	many	TGTGCCAGCTCCCCCATCGAAAACACTGAAGCTTTCTTT	CASSPIENTEAFF
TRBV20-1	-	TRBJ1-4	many	TGCAGTGCTACCGGGGCGGATGAAAAACTGTTTTTT	CSATGADEKLFF
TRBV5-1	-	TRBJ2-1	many	TGCGCCAGCAGCTCGAAAGGGGGTGGGGGTAACGCCTACAATGAGCAGTTCTTC	CASSSKGGGGNAYNEQFF
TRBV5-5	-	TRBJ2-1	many	TGTGCCAGCAGCCTTCAAGGGTACAGGAGCGGTGAGCAGTTCTTC	CASSLQGYRSGEQFF